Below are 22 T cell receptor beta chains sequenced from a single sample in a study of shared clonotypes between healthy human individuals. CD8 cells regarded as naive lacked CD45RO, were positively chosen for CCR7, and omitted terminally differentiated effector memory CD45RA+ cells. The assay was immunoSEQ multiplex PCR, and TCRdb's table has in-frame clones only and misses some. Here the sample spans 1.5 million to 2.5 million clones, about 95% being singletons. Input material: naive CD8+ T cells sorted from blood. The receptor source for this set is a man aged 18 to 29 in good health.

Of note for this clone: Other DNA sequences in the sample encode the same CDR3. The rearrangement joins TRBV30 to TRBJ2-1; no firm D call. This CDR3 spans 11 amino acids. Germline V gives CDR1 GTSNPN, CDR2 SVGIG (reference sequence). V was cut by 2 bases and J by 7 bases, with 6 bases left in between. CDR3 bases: TGTGCCTGGAGTTTCGGAAATGAGCAGTTCTTC. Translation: CAWSFGNEQFF.

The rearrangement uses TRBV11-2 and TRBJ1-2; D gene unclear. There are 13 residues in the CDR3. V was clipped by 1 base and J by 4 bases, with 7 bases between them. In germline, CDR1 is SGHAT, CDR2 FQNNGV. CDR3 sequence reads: CASSLVSLYGYTF. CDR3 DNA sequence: TGTGCCAGCAGCTTAGTCTCCCTCTATGGCTACACCTTC.

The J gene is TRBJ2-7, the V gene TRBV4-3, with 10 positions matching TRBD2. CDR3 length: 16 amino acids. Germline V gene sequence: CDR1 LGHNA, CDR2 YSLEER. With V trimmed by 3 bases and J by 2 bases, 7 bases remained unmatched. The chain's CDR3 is CASSQAELAGPYEQYF. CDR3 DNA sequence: TGCGCCAGCAGCCAGGCTGAACTAGCGGGACCCTACGAGCAGTACTTC.

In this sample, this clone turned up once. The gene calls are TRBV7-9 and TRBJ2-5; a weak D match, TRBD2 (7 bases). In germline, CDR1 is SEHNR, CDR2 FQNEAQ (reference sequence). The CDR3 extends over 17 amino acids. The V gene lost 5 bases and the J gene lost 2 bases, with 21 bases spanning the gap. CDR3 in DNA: TGTGCCAGCAGCCCCGGGGCTGAGGGGGGGAGTCAAGAGACCCAGTACTTC. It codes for CASSPGAEGGSQETQYF. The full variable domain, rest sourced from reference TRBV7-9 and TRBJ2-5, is DTGVSQNPRHKITKRGQNVTFRCDPISEHNRLYWYRQTLGQGPEFLTYFQNEAQLEKSRLLSDRFSAERPKGSFSTLEIQRTEQGDSAMYLCASSPGAEGGSQETQYFGPGTRLLVL.

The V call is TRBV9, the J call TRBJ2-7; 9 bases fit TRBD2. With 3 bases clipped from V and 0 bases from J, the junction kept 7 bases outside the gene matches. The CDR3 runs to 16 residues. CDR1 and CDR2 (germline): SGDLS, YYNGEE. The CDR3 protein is CASSEGASGNSYEQYF. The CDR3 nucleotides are TGTGCCAGCAGCGAGGGGGCTAGCGGGAACTCCTACGAGCAGTACTTC.

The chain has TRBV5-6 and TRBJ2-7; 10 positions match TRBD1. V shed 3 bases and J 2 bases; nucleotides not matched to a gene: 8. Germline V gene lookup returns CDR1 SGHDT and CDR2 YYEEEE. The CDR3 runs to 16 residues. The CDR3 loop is CASSSATGGAPYEQYF. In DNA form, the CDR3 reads TGTGCCAGCAGCTCAGCGACAGGGGGCGCCCCCTACGAGCAGTACTTC.

Here the CDR3 reads CASRLAGVSYEQYF. The DNA for the CDR3 is TGTGCCAGCAGGTTAGCGGGAGTTTCGTACGAGCAGTACTTC. V is TRBV6-5 and J is TRBJ2-7; TRBD2 matches 9 bases. The germline V gene has CDR1 MNHEY and CDR2 SVGAGI. CDR3 length equals 14 residues. The trim removed 6 bases at V and 4 bases at J, leaving 7 bases unmatched.

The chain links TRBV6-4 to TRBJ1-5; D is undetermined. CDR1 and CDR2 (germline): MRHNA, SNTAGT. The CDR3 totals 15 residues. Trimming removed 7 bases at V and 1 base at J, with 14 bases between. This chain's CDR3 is CASISPEGSNQPQHF. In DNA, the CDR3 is TGTGCCAGCATTAGTCCGGAAGGGAGCAATCAGCCCCAGCATTTT.

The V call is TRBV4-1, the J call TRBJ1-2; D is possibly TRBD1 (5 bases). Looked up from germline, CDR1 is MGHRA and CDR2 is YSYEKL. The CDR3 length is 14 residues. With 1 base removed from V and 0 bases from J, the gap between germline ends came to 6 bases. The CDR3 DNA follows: TGCGCCAGCAGCCAAGTGGACACTAACTATGGCTACACCTTC. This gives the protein CASSQVDTNYGYTF.

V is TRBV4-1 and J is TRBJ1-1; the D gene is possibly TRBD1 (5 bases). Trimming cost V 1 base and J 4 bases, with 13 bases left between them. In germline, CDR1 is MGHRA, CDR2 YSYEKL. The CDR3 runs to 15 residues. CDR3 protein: CASSQASRVATEAFF. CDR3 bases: TGCGCCAGCAGCCAAGCATCCAGGGTGGCCACTGAAGCTTTCTTT.

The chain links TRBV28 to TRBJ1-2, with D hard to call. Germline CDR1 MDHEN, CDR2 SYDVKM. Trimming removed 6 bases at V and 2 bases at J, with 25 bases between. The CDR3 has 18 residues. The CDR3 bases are TGTGCCAGCAGCCTCGAGAGCCGATTCCTCCCCAAGAACTATGGCTACACCTTC. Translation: CASSLESRFLPKNYGYTF.

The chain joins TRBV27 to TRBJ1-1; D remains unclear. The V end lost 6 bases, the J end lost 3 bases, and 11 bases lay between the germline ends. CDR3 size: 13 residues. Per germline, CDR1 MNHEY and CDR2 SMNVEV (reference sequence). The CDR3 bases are TGTGCCAGCAGGCCTCTATTAGACACTGAAGCTTTCTTT. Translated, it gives CASRPLLDTEAFF.

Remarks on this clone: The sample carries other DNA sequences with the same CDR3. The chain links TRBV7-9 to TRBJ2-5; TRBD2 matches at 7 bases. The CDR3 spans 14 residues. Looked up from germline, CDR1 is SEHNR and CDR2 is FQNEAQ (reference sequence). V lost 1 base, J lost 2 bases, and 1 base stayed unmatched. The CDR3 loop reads CASSLVGGQETQYF. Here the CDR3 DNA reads TGTGCCAGCAGCTTAGTCGGGGGGCAAGAGACCCAGTACTTC.

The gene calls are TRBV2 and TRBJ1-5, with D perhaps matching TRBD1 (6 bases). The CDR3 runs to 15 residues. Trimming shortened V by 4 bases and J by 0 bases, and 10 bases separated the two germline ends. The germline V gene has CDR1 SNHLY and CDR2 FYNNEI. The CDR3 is CASSAGDYSNQPQHF. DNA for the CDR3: TGTGCCAGCAGTGCAGGGGACTATAGCAATCAGCCCCAGCATTTT.

CDR3 DNA sequence: TGTGCCAGCAGTCCGACCGGGACAGGAGACTACGAGCAGTACTTC. Amino acid sequence: CASSPTGTGDYEQYF. V is TRBV28 and J is TRBJ2-7; TRBD1 matches 8 bases. The CDR3 is 15 amino acids. Germline CDR1 is MDHEN and CDR2 is SYDVKM. Trimming at V came to 5 bases and at J to 3 bases, leaving 9 bases not matched to a gene. The whole variable domain, remainder taken from reference TRBV28 and TRBJ2-7, is DVKVTQSSRYLVKRTGEKVFLECVQDMDHENMFWYRQDPGLGLRLIYFSYDVKMKEKGDIPEGYSVSREKKERFSLILESASTNQTSMYLCASSPTGTGDYEQYFGPGTRLTVT.

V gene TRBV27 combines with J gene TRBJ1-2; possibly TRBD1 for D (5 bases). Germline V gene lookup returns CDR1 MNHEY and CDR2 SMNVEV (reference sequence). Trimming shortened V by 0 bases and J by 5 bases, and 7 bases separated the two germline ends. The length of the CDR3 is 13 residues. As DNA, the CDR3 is TGTGCCAGCAGTTTATCCGACAGATATGGCTACACCTTC. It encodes CASSLSDRYGYTF.

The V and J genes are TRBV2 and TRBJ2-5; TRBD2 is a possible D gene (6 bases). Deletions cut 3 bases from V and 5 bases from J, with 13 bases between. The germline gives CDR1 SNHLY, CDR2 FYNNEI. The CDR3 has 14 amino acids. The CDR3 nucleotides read TGTGCCAGCAGTGATCCGGGAGTCGAGGAGACCCAGTACTTC. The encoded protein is CASSDPGVEETQYF.

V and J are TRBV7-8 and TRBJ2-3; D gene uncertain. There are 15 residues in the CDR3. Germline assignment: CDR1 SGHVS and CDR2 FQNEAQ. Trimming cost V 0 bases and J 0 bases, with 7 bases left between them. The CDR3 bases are TGTGCCAGCAGCTTAGCGGCGGCTAGCACAGATACGCAGTATTTT. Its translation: CASSLAAASTDTQYF.

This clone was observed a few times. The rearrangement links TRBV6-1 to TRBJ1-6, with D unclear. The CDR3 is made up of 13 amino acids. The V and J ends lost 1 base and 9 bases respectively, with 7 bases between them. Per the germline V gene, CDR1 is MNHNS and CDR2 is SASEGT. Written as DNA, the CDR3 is TGTGCCAGCAGTGAAGTAGTGGCTTCACCCCTCCACTTT. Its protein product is CASSEVVASPLHF.

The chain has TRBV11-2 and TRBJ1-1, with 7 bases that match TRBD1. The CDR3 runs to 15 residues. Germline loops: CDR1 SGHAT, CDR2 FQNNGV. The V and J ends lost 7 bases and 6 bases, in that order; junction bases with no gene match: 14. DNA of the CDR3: TGTGCCAGCATCGAATGGGACAGTGCGTCTGCTGAAGCTTTCTTT. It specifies CASIEWDSASAEAFF.

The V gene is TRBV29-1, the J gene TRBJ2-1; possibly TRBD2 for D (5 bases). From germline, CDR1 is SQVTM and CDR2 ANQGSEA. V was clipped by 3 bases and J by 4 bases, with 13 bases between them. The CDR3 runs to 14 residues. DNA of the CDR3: TGCAGCGTTGAGGGCCTCCGGGGATACAATGAGCAGTTCTTC. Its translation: CSVEGLRGYNEQFF.

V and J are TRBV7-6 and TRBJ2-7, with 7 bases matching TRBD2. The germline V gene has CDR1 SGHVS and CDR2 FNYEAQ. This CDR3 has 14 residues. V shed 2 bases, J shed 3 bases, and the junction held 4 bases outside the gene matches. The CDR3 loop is CASSLSASGYEQYF. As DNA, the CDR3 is TGTGCCAGCAGCTTATCGGCTAGCGGCTACGAGCAGTACTTC.